The 4 T cell receptor beta chains given below trace back to one sample, sequenced in a study of blood T cell repertoires in COVID-19. TCRdb's table, derived via immunoSEQ multiplex PCR, lists solely in-frame clones and lacks some. The data hold a few hundred thousand clones, with more than 85% observed a single time. What was sequenced was PBMCs or T cells enriched from blood (not recorded which). The receptors originated from a woman aged 30 to 39 who had recovered from COVID-19.

The chain couples TRBV5-1 to TRBJ2-7, with 8 positions matching TRBD2. Germline V gene lookup returns CDR1 SGHRS and CDR2 YFSETQ. The V and J ends lost 0 bases and 2 bases, in that order; junction bases with no gene match: 4. The CDR3 is 15 residues long. The CDR3 coding sequence is TGCGCCAGCAGCTTGGACGGCGGGGGGACCTACGAGCAGTACTTC. Residues: CASSLDGGGTYEQYF.

The CDR3 sequence is CASSPAGGPYEQYF. The CDR3 bases are TGTGCCAGCTCACCAGCCGGGGGGCCCTACGAGCAGTACTTC. This chain connects TRBV18 to TRBJ2-7, with D possibly being TRBD2 (7 bases). Trimming pared 2 bases from V and 2 bases from J, leaving 10 bases between. The CDR3 extends over 14 amino acids. Germline CDR1 is KGHSH and CDR2 is LQKENI.

The rearrangement joins TRBV6-5 to TRBJ1-1; D is possibly TRBD1 (5 bases). The CDR3 has 13 amino acids. In germline, CDR1 is MNHEY, CDR2 SVGAGI. V dropped 7 bases and J dropped 5 bases, with 14 bases sitting between them. The CDR3 region is CASKTGGSTEAFF. CDR3 in DNA: TGTGCCAGCAAGACGGGGGGGTCAACTGAAGCTTTCTTT.

V is TRBV19 and J is TRBJ2-1, with 9 positions matching TRBD2. CDR3 length: 14 residues. V lost 7 bases to trimming and J lost 4 bases; unmatched junction nucleotides: 5. CDR1 is LNHDA, CDR2 SQIVND, per germline (reference sequence). CDR3 DNA sequence: TGTGCCAGTATAGCAGCGGGAGGATACAATGAGCAGTTCTTC. It translates to CASIAAGGYNEQFF.